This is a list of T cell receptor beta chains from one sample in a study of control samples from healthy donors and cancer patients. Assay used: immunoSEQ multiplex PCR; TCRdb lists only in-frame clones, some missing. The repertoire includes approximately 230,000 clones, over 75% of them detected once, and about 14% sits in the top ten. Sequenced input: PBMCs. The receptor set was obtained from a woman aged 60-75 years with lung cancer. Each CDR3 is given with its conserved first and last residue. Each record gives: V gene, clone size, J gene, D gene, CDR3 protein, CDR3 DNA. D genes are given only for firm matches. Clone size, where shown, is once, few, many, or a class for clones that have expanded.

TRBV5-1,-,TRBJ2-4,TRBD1,CASSLLTGGEKNIQYF,TGCGCCAGCAGCCTCCTCACAGGGGGCGAGAAAAACATTCAGTACTTC
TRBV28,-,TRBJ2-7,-,CASSGAGEAYEQYF,TGTGCCAGCAGTGGGGCAGGTGAAGCCTACGAGCAGTACTTC
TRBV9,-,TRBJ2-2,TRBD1,CASSGPQGGGELFF,TGTGCCAGCAGCGGACCACAGGGGGGCGGGGAGCTGTTTTTT
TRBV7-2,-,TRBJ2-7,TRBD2,CASSLTSGIYEQYF,TGTGCCAGCAGCTTAACGAGCGGGATCTACGAGCAGTACTTC
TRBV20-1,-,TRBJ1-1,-,CSASDSGHTNTEAFF,TGCAGTGCTAGTGACTCTGGACACACGAACACTGAAGCTTTCTTT
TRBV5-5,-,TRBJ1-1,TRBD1,CASSLDRGREAFF,TGTGCCAGCAGTCTCGACAGGGGCAGAGAAGCTTTCTTT
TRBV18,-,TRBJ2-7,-,CASSAPGRQDYEQYF,TGTGCCAGCTCAGCCCCGGGACGGCAAGACTACGAGCAGTACTTC
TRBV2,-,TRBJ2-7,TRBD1,CASSGTGYEQYF,TGTGCCAGCAGCGGGACAGGCTACGAGCAGTACTTC
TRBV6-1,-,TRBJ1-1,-,CASSEAPRPTTEAFF,TGTGCCAGCAGTGAAGCTCCCCGGCCAACCACTGAAGCTTTCTTT
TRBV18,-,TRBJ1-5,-,CASSPQNRDTNQPQHF,TGTGCCAGCTCACCACAAAACCGGGACACCAATCAGCCCCAGCATTTT
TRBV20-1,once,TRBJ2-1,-,CSAGSYNEQFF,TGCAGTGCTGGGTCCTACAATGAGCAGTTCTTC
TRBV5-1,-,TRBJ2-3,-,CASSVDVTDTQYF,TGCGCCAGCAGCGTAGACGTCACAGATACGCAGTATTTT
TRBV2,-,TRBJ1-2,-,CASSAEQDYGYTF,TGTGCCAGCAGTGCTGAACAGGACTATGGCTACACCTTC
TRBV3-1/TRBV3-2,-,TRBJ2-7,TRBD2,CASSQDPPLTSGRDEQYF,TGTGCCAGCAGCCAAGATCCACCATTGACTAGCGGGAGGGACGAGCAGTACTTC
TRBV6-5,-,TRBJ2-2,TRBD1,CASTMTGGRTGELFF,TGTGCCAGCACTATGACAGGGGGAAGGACCGGGGAGCTGTTTTTT
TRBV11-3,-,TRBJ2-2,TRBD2,CASSPSGRANTGELFF,TGTGCCAGCAGCCCTAGCGGGAGGGCCAACACCGGGGAGCTGTTTTTT
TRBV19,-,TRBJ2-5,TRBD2,CASAPGLAGRAGETQYF,TGTGCCAGCGCTCCGGGACTAGCGGGGAGAGCGGGAGAGACCCAGTACTTC
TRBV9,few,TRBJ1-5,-,CASSLGDGKGQPQHF,TGTGCCAGCAGCCTTGGGGACGGGAAAGGACAGCCCCAGCATTTT
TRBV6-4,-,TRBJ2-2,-,CASSDSRVNGELFF,TGTGCCAGCAGTGACTCTCGGGTTAACGGGGAGCTGTTTTTT
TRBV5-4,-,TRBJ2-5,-,CASSPGQQETQYF,TGTGCCAGCAGCCCTGGACAGCAAGAGACCCAGTACTTC
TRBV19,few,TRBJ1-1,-,CASSIRGEGTEAFF,TGTGCCAGTAGTATACGGGGCGAGGGTACTGAAGCTTTCTTT
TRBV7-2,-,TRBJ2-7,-,CASSPRTETLRYEQYF,TGTGCCAGCAGCCCCAGGACCGAAACCCTACGCTACGAGCAGTACTTC
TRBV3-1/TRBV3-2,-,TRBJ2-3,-,CASSQDDPGHGTDTQYF,TGTGCCAGCAGCCAAGATGATCCGGGCCACGGCACAGATACGCAGTATTTT
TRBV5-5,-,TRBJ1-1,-,CASSFGTSPLNTEAFF,TGTGCCAGCAGCTTCGGGACAAGTCCATTGAACACTGAAGCTTTCTTT
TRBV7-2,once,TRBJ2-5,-,CASSYGTGGYQETQYF,TGTGCCAGCAGCTACGGGACTGGGGGTTACCAAGAGACCCAGTACTTC
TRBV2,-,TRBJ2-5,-,CASRVDPEGTQYF,TGTGCCAGCAGGGTCGACCCCGAGGGGACCCAGTACTTC